One and the same sample provided the 24 T cell receptor beta chains below, sequenced in a study of T cell responses to AZD1222 COVID-19 vaccine. Libraries were prepared by immunoSEQ multiplex PCR; TCRdb keeps only in-frame clonotypes and omits some of them. Here the sample spans more than 110,000 clones, 92% being singletons. Specimen: peripheral blood, collected on day 0 of AZD1222 vaccination. Source of these receptors: an adult in good health.

The gene calls are TRBV28 and TRBJ2-7; D may match TRBD1 or TRBD2 (7 bases each). Germline loops: CDR1 MDHEN, CDR2 SYDVKM. The germline V and J ends were trimmed by 5 bases and 9 bases, with 14 bases remaining between them. The CDR3 extends over 12 amino acids. The CDR3 here is CASSSTGEGQYF. The CDR3 DNA follows: TGTGCCAGCAGTAGCACAGGGGAGGGGCAGTACTTC.

J is TRBJ2-7 and V is TRBV19; 10 bases align to TRBD2. V gave up 3 bases and J gave up 3 bases; unmatched junction bases: 11. The CDR3 has 17 amino acids. Per germline, CDR1 LNHDA and CDR2 SQIVND (reference sequence). The CDR3 loop reads CASSIRRTSGLFYEQYF. CDR3 DNA sequence: TGTGCCAGTAGTATCCGACGGACTAGCGGACTATTCTACGAGCAGTACTTC.

This chain uses TRBV27 with TRBJ2-3; D remains unclear. The V gene lost 5 bases and the J gene lost 0 bases, with 15 bases spanning the gap. Germline lookup yields CDR1 MNHEY and CDR2 SMNVEV (reference sequence). CDR3 length: 16 residues. For the CDR3, the DNA is TGTGCCAGCAGTCCCCCGGCCTTGCCCAGCACAGATACGCAGTATTTT. It translates to CASSPPALPSTDTQYF.

The chain carries TRBV20-1 and TRBJ1-5, with D unclear. Germline values: CDR1 DFQATT, CDR2 SNEGSKA (reference sequence). Trimming stripped 3 bases from V and 4 bases from J, with 16 bases between. CDR3 length equals 15 residues. This chain's CDR3 is CSASWEPQSNQPQHF. For the CDR3, the DNA is TGCAGTGCTAGTTGGGAACCCCAGAGTAATCAGCCCCAGCATTTT.

This rearrangement joins TRBV5-1 to TRBJ1-5, with D possibly being TRBD1 (6 bases). Germline assignment: CDR1 SGHRS and CDR2 YFSETQ. The CDR3 totals 15 residues. Trimming took 1 base from V and 2 from J, leaving 10 bases between them. Written as DNA, the CDR3 is TGCGCCAGCAGCTTGCAGGGGAACGGCAATCAGCCCCAGCATTTT. Protein: CASSLQGNGNQPQHF.

J is TRBJ1-5 and V is TRBV28; D gene uncertain. V dropped 8 bases and J dropped 0 bases, with 11 bases sitting between them. The CDR3 spans 14 residues. Germline assignment: CDR1 MDHEN and CDR2 SYDVKM. The CDR3 bases are TGTGCCAGCGTCCGAAGCGGTAGCAATCAGCCCCAGCATTTT. Translating it yields CASVRSGSNQPQHF.

This rearrangement joins TRBV7-8 to TRBJ2-1; 8 positions match TRBD2. V was pared by 3 bases and J by 7 bases, with 2 bases of the junction left unmatched. The CDR3 has 13 residues. Germline V lookup: CDR1 SGHVS, CDR2 FQNEAQ. CDR3 DNA sequence: TGTGCCAGCAGCTTGAGCGGGAGTAATGAGCAGTTCTTC. Translating it yields CASSLSGSNEQFF.

This clone was observed a single time. The rearrangement joins TRBV19 to TRBJ2-5; D is unclear. In germline, CDR1 is LNHDA, CDR2 SQIVND (reference sequence). Trimming removed 0 bases at V and 2 bases at J, with 10 bases between. CDR3 size: 15 residues. CDR3 protein: CASSIDMAGQETQYF. CDR3 nucleotide sequence: TGTGCCAGTAGTATAGATATGGCTGGGCAAGAGACCCAGTACTTC. Together with reference TRBV19 and TRBJ2-5, the CDR3 gives the full variable domain: DGGITQSPKYLFRKEGQNVTLSCEQNLNHDAMYWYRQDPGQGLRLIYYSQIVNDFQKGDIAEGYSVSREKKESFPLTVTSAQKNPTAFYLCASSIDMAGQETQYFGPGTRLLVL.

This chain uses TRBV6-5 with TRBJ1-1; D might be TRBD1 (6 bases). Trimming pared 2 bases from V and 6 bases from J, leaving 19 bases between. The germline gives CDR1 MNHEY, CDR2 SVGAGI. The CDR3 loop spans 16 amino acids. This CDR3 reads CASSYTSQGKGAEAFF. CDR3 nucleotides: TGTGCCAGCAGTTACACTTCGCAGGGGAAGGGCGCTGAAGCTTTCTTT.

Only one count was recorded for this clone. V and J are TRBV27 and TRBJ1-1; D call uncertain. CDR1 and CDR2 (germline): MNHEY, SMNVEV (reference sequence). CDR3 length: 14 amino acids. The V end was cut by 5 bases, the J end by 5 bases, with 15 bases between. CDR3 DNA: TGTGCCAGCAGTCCGAACCTGGACCGTACTGAAGCTTTCTTT. Its protein product is CASSPNLDRTEAFF.

The chain recombines TRBV7-2 with TRBJ2-7; D unresolved. The V and J ends lost 5 bases and 0 bases respectively, with 11 bases between them. This CDR3 spans 14 amino acids. Germline values: CDR1 SGHTA, CDR2 FQGNSA. DNA for the CDR3: TGTGCCAGCAGCCTTCTTCCGAGCTCCTACGAGCAGTACTTC. Amino acid sequence: CASSLLPSSYEQYF.

The rearrangement joins TRBV4-1 to TRBJ2-3; D is ambiguous. Germline V gives CDR1 MGHRA, CDR2 YSYEKL. This CDR3 has 15 amino acids. Between the trimmed V and J ends, which lost 4 bases and 3 bases, there was a span of 14 bases. The CDR3 DNA sequence: TGCGCCAGCAGCCCATTTGATAGAGCTACAGATACGCAGTATTTT. Encoded protein: CASSPFDRATDTQYF.

J is TRBJ1-2 and V is TRBV27, with TRBD1 matching 7 bases. This CDR3 is 16 amino acids long. V was clipped by 6 bases and J by 1 base; unmatched bases: 11. Germline V gene lookup returns CDR1 MNHEY and CDR2 SMNVEV (reference sequence). CDR3 sequence reads: CASRAQGRGVNYGYTF. The CDR3 DNA reads as TGTGCCAGCAGAGCACAGGGGAGGGGGGTTAACTATGGCTACACCTTC.

This clone was picked up a small number of times. This chain uses TRBV4-2 with TRBJ2-7; 9 nucleotides match TRBD2. Germline CDR1 LGHNA, CDR2 YNFKEQ. Unmatched junction bases numbered 15, after V lost 3 bases and J lost 3 bases. CDR3 length: 18 residues. In DNA form, the CDR3 reads TGTGCCAGCAGCCAGCTTTCAATAACTAGCGGGTTTGTCTACGAGCAGTACTTC. Protein sequence: CASSQLSITSGFVYEQYF.

V is TRBV18 and J is TRBJ2-1, with 8 bases that match TRBD1. The CDR3 covers 16 residues. The germline V gene has CDR1 KGHSH and CDR2 LQKENI. Losses at the gene ends were 3 bases for V and 7 bases for J; bases not matched to a gene: 11. The CDR3 region has the DNA TGTGCCAGCTCACCGCAAGGGACAGGAGAGTGGAATGAGCAGTTCTTC. Residues: CASSPQGTGEWNEQFF.

The V gene is TRBV29-1, the J gene TRBJ2-3; D might be TRBD1 or TRBD2, each matching 5 bases. The CDR3 consists of 14 residues. Deletions cut 6 bases from V and 0 bases from J, with 13 bases between. Per the germline V gene, CDR1 is SQVTM and CDR2 is ANQGSEA. CDR3 nucleotide sequence: TGCAGCGTATTCCGGGACCGTAGCACAGATACGCAGTATTTT. It translates to CSVFRDRSTDTQYF.

This chain joins TRBV27 and TRBJ1-5; tentative D call: TRBD1 (5 bases). CDR1 and CDR2 (germline): MNHEY, SMNVEV (reference sequence). V lost 2 bases and J 2 bases, leaving 10 bases between the germline ends. The CDR3 runs to 15 residues. Written as DNA, the CDR3 is TGTGCCAGCAGTTTAGCGGGGGTGGGCAATCAGCCCCAGCATTTT. Translating gives CASSLAGVGNQPQHF.

This sequence joins TRBV3-1 (or the pseudogene TRBV3-2) and TRBJ2-3; D might be TRBD2 (6 bases). The CDR3 covers 16 residues. V shed 3 bases and J shed 6 bases, with 19 bases lying between them. Per the germline V gene, CDR1 is LGHDT and CDR2 is YNNKEL (reference sequence). The CDR3 loop reads CASSHLYEGGGDTQYF. In DNA form, the CDR3 reads TGTGCCAGCAGCCACCTCTATGAGGGAGGTGGGGATACGCAGTATTTT.

The rearrangement uses TRBV28 and TRBJ2-1; D is unclear. Trimming removed 6 bases at V and 11 bases at J, with 14 bases between. The CDR3 is 12 residues long. Per germline, CDR1 MDHEN and CDR2 SYDVKM. The CDR3 is CASRESDVKQFF. In nucleotides, the CDR3 is TGTGCCAGCAGGGAGAGTGATGTGAAGCAGTTCTTC.

The chain has TRBV5-1 and TRBJ2-2, with a weak D call TRBD2 (5 bases). The CDR3 has 15 residues. Trimming took 2 bases from V and 5 from J, leaving 13 bases between them. Germline V CDR1 and CDR2: SGHRS, YFSETQ. The CDR3 spells CASSLTVRGTGELFF. The CDR3 DNA is TGCGCCAGCAGCTTAACTGTGAGAGGGACCGGGGAGCTGTTTTTT.

The chain employs TRBV6-5 and TRBJ1-3; maybe TRBD1 (6 bases). Trimming took 7 bases from V and 0 from J, leaving 10 bases between them. The germline V gene encodes CDR1 MNHEY and CDR2 SVGAGI. CDR3 length: 14 residues. CDR3 loop: CASTGAISGNTIYF. CDR3 DNA sequence: TGTGCCAGCACAGGGGCCATCTCTGGAAACACCATATATTTT.

A single count supports this clone. The chain employs TRBV28 and TRBJ2-2; D is undetermined. Germline V gives CDR1 MDHEN, CDR2 SYDVKM. V was cut by 7 bases and J by 0 bases, with 6 bases left in between. The CDR3 length is 13 residues. CDR3 sequence (DNA): TGTGCCAGCATCCTAGCGAACACCGGGGAGCTGTTTTTT. Translating gives CASILANTGELFF.

The chain joins TRBV5-1 to TRBJ1-2; D gene uncertain. CDR3 length: 14 residues. V gave up 1 base and J gave up 0 bases, with 7 bases separating them. CDR1 SGHRS and CDR2 YFSETQ come from the germline V gene. The CDR3 loop is CASSLLDTNYGYTF. CDR3 coding DNA: TGCGCCAGCAGCTTGCTAGACACTAACTATGGCTACACCTTC.

This chain connects TRBV5-1 to TRBJ2-1; 7 nucleotides line up with TRBD1. The V gene's germline CDR1 is SGHRS and CDR2 YFSETQ. This CDR3 contains 14 residues. The J segment lost 5 bases and the V segment lost 2 bases, leaving 4 bases of the junction unmatched. The CDR3: CASSLTGVHNEQFF. For the CDR3, the DNA is TGCGCCAGCAGCTTAACAGGGGTCCACAATGAGCAGTTCTTC.